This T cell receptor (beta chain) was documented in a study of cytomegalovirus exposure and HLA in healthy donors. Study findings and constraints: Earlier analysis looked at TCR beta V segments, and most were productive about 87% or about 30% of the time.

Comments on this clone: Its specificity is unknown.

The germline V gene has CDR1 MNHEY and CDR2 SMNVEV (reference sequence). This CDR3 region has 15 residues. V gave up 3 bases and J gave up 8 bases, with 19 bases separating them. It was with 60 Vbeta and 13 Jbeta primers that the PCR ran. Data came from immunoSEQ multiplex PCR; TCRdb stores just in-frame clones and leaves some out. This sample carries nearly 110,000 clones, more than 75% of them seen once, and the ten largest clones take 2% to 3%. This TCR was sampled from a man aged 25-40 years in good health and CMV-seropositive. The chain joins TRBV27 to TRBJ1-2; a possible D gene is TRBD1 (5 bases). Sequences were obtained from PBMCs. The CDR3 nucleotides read TGTGCCAGCAGTTTCTACACTTCGGACAAGCGAGGCTACACCTTC. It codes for CASSFYTSDKRGYTF.